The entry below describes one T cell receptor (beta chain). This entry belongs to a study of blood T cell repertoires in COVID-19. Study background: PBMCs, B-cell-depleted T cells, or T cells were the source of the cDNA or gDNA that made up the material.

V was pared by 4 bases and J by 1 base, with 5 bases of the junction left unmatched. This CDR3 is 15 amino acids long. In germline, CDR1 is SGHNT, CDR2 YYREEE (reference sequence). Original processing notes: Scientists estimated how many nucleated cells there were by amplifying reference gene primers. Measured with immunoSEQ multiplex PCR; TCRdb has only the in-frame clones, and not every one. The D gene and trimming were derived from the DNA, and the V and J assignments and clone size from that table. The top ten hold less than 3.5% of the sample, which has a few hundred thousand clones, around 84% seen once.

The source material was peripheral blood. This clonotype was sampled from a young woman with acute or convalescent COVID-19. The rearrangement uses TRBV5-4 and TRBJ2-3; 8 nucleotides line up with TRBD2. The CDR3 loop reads CASSVAGGRTDTQYF. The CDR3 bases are TGTGCCAGCAGCGTCGCGGGGGGCCGCACAGATACGCAGTATTTT.